Below are 24 T cell receptor beta chains sequenced from a single sample in a study of human T cells and chemical hapten exposure (dated by TCRdb to the early 2020s). The library was prepared using RACE. The instrument was a NextSeq 500. Using fastp trimming at Q25 and MiXCR clonotype assembly, TCRdb reanalyzed the public sequencing data and kept in-frame beta chains. CDR3 protein duplicates are merged, each entry listing the most common genes and DNA. The sample table contains a few hundred thousand distinct CDR3 sequences; only one count was recorded for about 6.9% of them. The ten top clones hold around 6.1% of the sample. The time point label for this specimen denotes: patch test 2, 6 weeks after DPC sensitization. The intended sense of this specimen's treatment or condition label: therapeutic diphenylcyclopropenone sensitization with weekly scalp DPC. Sequenced material: whole blood, taken in connection with sensitization to the hapten diphenylcyclopropenone (DPC). All receptors come from a woman under 30 with alopecia areata. Some clones in this sample may be carry-over from other donors' samples.

This clonotype was detected a few times. This chain links TRBV20-1 with TRBJ1-4; D unclear. Germline assignment: CDR1 DFQATT and CDR2 SNEGSKA (reference sequence). V gave up 5 bases and J gave up 7 bases, with 14 bases separating them. This CDR3 has 13 amino acids. The DNA for the CDR3 is TGCAGTGCTGCGGGTGGTAGGGTTGAAAAACTGTTTTTT. It yields the protein CSAAGGRVEKLFF.

This clonotype was detected only a few times. This chain uses TRBV9 with TRBJ1-3, with D unresolved. Germline CDR1 is SGDLS and CDR2 is YYNGEE. This CDR3 is built from 15 residues. Trimming cost V 0 bases and J 0 bases, with 7 bases left between them. The CDR3 reads CASSVDIGSGNTIYF. As DNA, the CDR3 is TGTGCCAGCAGCGTAGACATCGGCTCTGGAAACACCATATATTTT.

The chain employs TRBV7-2 and TRBJ2-5; D possibly corresponds to TRBD1 (5 bases). Germline CDR1 reads SGHTA; CDR2 reads FQGNSA. Between the trimmed V and J ends, which lost 6 bases and 3 bases, there was a span of 17 bases. The CDR3 runs to 15 residues. CDR3 sequence: CASRKWGRSEETQYF. The CDR3 DNA is TGTGCCAGCAGAAAATGGGGCCGGTCTGAAGAGACCCAGTACTTC. Variable domain in full (rest from reference TRBV7-2 and TRBJ2-5): GAGVSQSPSNKVTEKGKDVELRCDPISGHTALYWYRQSLGQGLEFLIYFQGNSAPDKSGLPSDRFSAERTGGSVSTLTIQRTQQEDSAVYLCASRKWGRSEETQYFGPGTRLLVL.

This chain links TRBV7-2 with TRBJ2-7; D unclear. The germline gives CDR1 SGHTA, CDR2 FQGNSA. This CDR3 region has 17 residues. The V end lost 4 bases, the J end lost 3 bases, and 22 bases lay between the germline ends. Written as DNA, the CDR3 is TGTGCCAGCAGCTCCGGTGAGATAGTGGCGCCCGTCTACGAGCAGTACTTC. Amino acids: CASSSGEIVAPVYEQYF.

This clonotype was detected only a few times. The genes are TRBV4-2 and TRBJ1-1; 9 bases match TRBD1. This CDR3 contains 15 residues. CDR1 and CDR2 (germline): LGHNA, YNFKEQ. The V gene end was trimmed by 0 bases and the J gene end by 7 bases; junction bases not matched to a gene: 6. Here the CDR3 reads CASSQDYTGGGEAFF. CDR3 bases: TGTGCCAGCAGCCAAGATTATACAGGGGGCGGTGAAGCTTTCTTT.

About this clonotype: A much more abundant neighbour one base away suggests this may be a read error. As the CDR3 is not closed by the conserved phenylalanine or tryptophan, this likely results from a read error. The genes are TRBV3-1 and TRBJ1-5, with no clear D. The germline CDR1 and CDR2 sequences are LGHDT and YNNKEL (reference sequence). The CDR3 sequence is 13 residues long. Trimming removed 2 bases from V and 4 bases from J, with 6 bases in between. CDR3 residues: CASSQMINQPQHY. The CDR3 DNA follows: TGTGCCAGCAGCCAAATGATAAATCAGCCCCAGCATTAT.

This clonotype was found many times. V is TRBV28 and J is TRBJ2-3, with 15 bases that match TRBD2. J lost 8 bases, V lost 4 bases, and 13 bases had no gene match. Germline V gene lookup returns CDR1 MDHEN and CDR2 SYDVKM. This CDR3 comprises 18 residues. CDR3: CASSSPGTSGGSRGTQYF. DNA of the CDR3: TGTGCCAGCAGTTCCCCCGGGACTAGCGGGGGGAGTCGCGGTACGCAGTATTTT.

This clonotype was counted at least ten times. This chain uses TRBV6-1 with TRBJ1-2, with TRBD1 matching over 8 bases. The ends lost 2 bases at V and 8 bases at J; junction bases unmatched: 16. The germline V gene encodes CDR1 MNHNS and CDR2 SASEGT. The CDR3 length is 17 residues. The CDR3 DNA sequence: TGTGCCAGCAGTGAACCTGGGACAGGCCTACGGGACAGGGGCTACACCTTC. Amino acid sequence: CASSEPGTGLRDRGYTF.

The chain carries TRBV6-6 and TRBJ2-5; 11 positions match TRBD1. Germline V gives CDR1 MNHNY, CDR2 SVGAGI (reference sequence). V was clipped by 4 bases and J by 3 bases; unmatched bases: 1. The CDR3 has 14 residues. Written as DNA, the CDR3 is TGTGCCAGCAGTTGGGGACAGGGGGAAGAGACCCAGTACTTC. This codes for CASSWGQGEETQYF.

This clonotype was found a few times. The rearrangement uses TRBV27 and TRBJ1-5; D not certain. The CDR3 is 14 residues long. Trimming cost V 2 bases and J 6 bases, with 11 bases left between them. Germline assignment: CDR1 MNHEY and CDR2 SMNVEV (reference sequence). Here the CDR3 DNA reads TGTGCCAGCAGTTTAAAGTTGGGGAGTCAGCCCCAGCATTTT. As protein: CASSLKLGSQPQHF.

This chain joins TRBV20-1 and TRBJ1-2; D gene ambiguous. Germline loops: CDR1 DFQATT, CDR2 SNEGSKA (reference sequence). V was pared by 4 bases and J by 8 bases, with 20 bases between. This CDR3 region has 14 residues. CDR3 bases: TGCAGTGCTATAGAGCAATTGGGGTCGAGCGGCTACACCTTC. It yields the protein CSAIEQLGSSGYTF.

This clonotype was observed a few times. This chain joins TRBV4-1 and TRBJ1-5, with a weak D call TRBD1 (5 bases). Trimming pared 2 bases from V and 4 bases from J, leaving 12 bases between. This CDR3 region has 15 residues. Germline lookup yields CDR1 MGHRA and CDR2 YSYEKL. The CDR3: CASSQLQGVNQPQHF. The CDR3 DNA reads as TGCGCCAGCAGCCAACTGCAGGGAGTTAATCAGCCCCAGCATTTT.

This clonotype was counted at least ten times. The chain carries TRBV6-5 and TRBJ1-5, with D possibly being TRBD1 (6 bases). Germline values: CDR1 MNHEY, CDR2 SVGAGI. This CDR3 is 12 amino acids long. Deletions cut 6 bases from V and 8 bases from J, with 11 bases between. In DNA, the CDR3 is TGTGCCAGCAGGACAGGTTTGGAGCCCCAGCATTTT. Translated, it gives CASRTGLEPQHF.

This clonotype was seen only a few times. The gene calls are TRBV7-8 and TRBJ1-1; the D gene is possibly TRBD1 (5 bases). Germline V gives CDR1 SGHVS, CDR2 FQNEAQ. The ends were cut back, 1 base at V and 0 bases at J, with 15 bases in the middle. The CDR3 is 17 amino acids. The CDR3 nucleotides are TGTGCCAGCAGCTTAGTCGGACCGGGGGGTTTGAACACTGAAGCTTTCTTT. Its translation: CASSLVGPGGLNTEAFF.

This clonotype was observed many times. The rearrangement uses TRBV20-1 and TRBJ1-6; D possibly corresponds to TRBD1 (5 bases). The CDR3 loop spans 13 amino acids. The V end lost 3 bases, the J end lost 5 bases, and 8 bases lay between the germline ends. Germline V CDR1 and CDR2: DFQATT, SNEGSKA (reference sequence). CDR3 sequence reads: CSARGPNNSPLHF. The DNA for the CDR3 is TGCAGTGCTAGGGGGCCTAATAATTCACCCCTCCACTTT.

Many counts were recorded for this clonotype. The J gene is TRBJ1-2, the V gene TRBV6-5; TRBD1 matches at 11 bases. Germline V gene data show CDR1 as MNHEY and CDR2 as SVGAGI. The V gene end was trimmed by 5 bases and the J gene end by 6 bases; junction bases not matched to a gene: 5. The CDR3 has 14 residues. CDR3 sequence reads: CASSLWTGGDGYTF. The CDR3 nucleotides read TGTGCCAGCAGTCTATGGACAGGGGGCGATGGCTACACCTTC.

The V call is TRBV4-2, the J call TRBJ1-6, with a possible D match to TRBD1 (6 bases). Germline lookup yields CDR1 LGHNA and CDR2 YNFKEQ. V was pared by 0 bases and J by 9 bases, with 21 bases between. There are 18 residues in the CDR3. In DNA form, the CDR3 reads TGTGCCAGCAGCCAAGAAACTCACAGGGTTGTATTTGGTTCACCCCTCCACTTT. This translates into CASSQETHRVVFGSPLHF.

The chain couples TRBV7-9 to TRBJ2-5; tentatively, D is TRBD1 (6 bases). This CDR3 is 15 amino acids long. V was trimmed by 6 bases and J by 1 base, leaving 15 bases between them. The V gene's germline CDR1 is SEHNR and CDR2 FQNEAQ (reference sequence). DNA of the CDR3: TGTGCCAGCAGTACCTCCGGACAGCCCCAAGAGACCCAGTACTTC. Encoded protein: CASSTSGQPQETQYF.

V gene TRBV5-1 combines with J gene TRBJ2-7, with a tentative D call TRBD2 (6 bases). CDR1 and CDR2 from the germline V gene are SGHRS and YFSETQ. The CDR3 consists of 14 residues. Trimming removed 3 bases at V and 0 bases at J, with 10 bases between. The CDR3 DNA reads TGCGCCAGCAGCTGGGACTTTAGCTCCTACGAGCAGTACTTC. Translation gives CASSWDFSSYEQYF.

This clonotype was counted at least ten times. V usage is TRBV29-1 and J usage is TRBJ1-1; tentative D call: TRBD1 (5 bases). Germline V gene lookup returns CDR1 SQVTM and CDR2 ANQGSEA. This CDR3 has 12 amino acids. V was shortened by 4 bases and J by 4 bases, with 10 bases between the two germline ends. The CDR3: CSVAWGGTEAFF. The CDR3 DNA reads TGCAGCGTTGCCTGGGGGGGCACTGAAGCTTTCTTT.

This chain uses TRBV2 with TRBJ1-1; D possibly corresponds to TRBD1 (5 bases). V was clipped by 5 bases and J by 5 bases, with 18 bases between them. Germline V gene sequence: CDR1 SNHLY, CDR2 FYNNEI. The CDR3 runs to 15 residues. CDR3 in amino acids: CASSYRRQGGTEAFF. The CDR3 nucleotides are TGTGCCAGCAGTTACCGCCGGCAGGGAGGGACTGAAGCTTTCTTT.

V gene TRBV28 combines with J gene TRBJ2-7; D is perhaps TRBD2 (5 bases). V lost 6 bases and J 0 bases, leaving 12 bases between the germline ends. Germline CDR1 reads MDHEN; CDR2 reads SYDVKM. This CDR3 comprises 14 residues. In nucleotides, the CDR3 is TGTGCCAGCAGGGGCCGGAGCGGCTCCTACGAGCAGTACTTC. It translates to CASRGRSGSYEQYF. Using reference TRBV28 and TRBJ2-7 for the parts outside the CDR3, the full variable domain is DVKVTQSSRYLVKRTGEKVFLECVQDMDHENMFWYRQDPGLGLRLIYFSYDVKMKEKGDIPEGYSVSREKKERFSLILESASTNQTSMYLCASRGRSGSYEQYFGPGTRLTVT.

This clonotype has a count of ten or more. Here the CDR3 DNA reads TGTGCCAGCAGCTTCAGGGGGGACAGAAGAACGTACCAAGAGACCCAGTACTTC. Its protein is CASSFRGDRRTYQETQYF. The V and J genes are TRBV7-9 and TRBJ2-5; maybe TRBD1 (7 bases). CDR3 length: 18 amino acids. Deletions cut 3 bases from V and 0 bases from J, with 20 bases between. CDR1 is SEHNR, CDR2 FQNEAQ, per germline (reference sequence).

The J gene is TRBJ2-1, the V gene TRBV5-1, with 8 bases matching TRBD2. Unmatched junction bases numbered 15, after V lost 6 bases and J lost 7 bases. The germline gives CDR1 SGHRS, CDR2 YFSETQ. This CDR3 contains 16 residues. The CDR3 protein is CASTQLVSGVRNEQFF. The CDR3 DNA reads TGCGCCAGCACCCAACTAGTTAGCGGGGTAAGGAATGAGCAGTTCTTC. Variable domain in full (rest from reference TRBV5-1 and TRBJ2-1): KAGVTQTPRYLIKTRGQQVTLSCSPISGHRSVSWYQQTPGQGLQFLFEYFSETQRNKGNFPGRFSGRQFSNSRSEMNVSTLELGDSALYLCASTQLVSGVRNEQFFGPGTRLTVL.